These T cell receptor beta chains were read from a single sample in a study of blood T cell repertoires in COVID-19. The assay was immunoSEQ multiplex PCR, and TCRdb's table has in-frame clones only and misses some. Of 250,000 or so clones in the sample, nearly 90% were seen once. The sample comprised peripheral blood. Receptor source: a woman in her thirties or forties who had recovered from COVID-19. The CDR3 runs from the conserved cysteine through the conserved F or W. D genes are given only for firm matches. Size is omitted from some rows. Given values are once, few, many or a class for expanded clones.

V	size	D	J	CDR3	DNA
TRBV6-6	.	.	TRBJ2-5	CASSYDGQGIETQYF	TGTGCCAGCAGTTACGATGGGCAGGGGATCGAGACCCAGTACTTC
TRBV28	once	TRBD1	TRBJ1-1	CASSTTGAGYTEAFF	TGTGCCAGCAGTACTACAGGGGCCGGTTACACTGAAGCTTTCTTT
TRBV15	.	TRBD2	TRBJ2-1	CATKGRGSGNEQFF	TGTGCCACCAAGGGGCGGGGGAGCGGTAATGAGCAGTTCTTC
TRBV5-6	.	.	TRBJ1-2	CASSFPGYGYTF	TGTGCCAGCAGCTTTCCAGGCTATGGCTACACCTTC
TRBV23-1	.	.	TRBJ2-1	CASSQFLSWYEQFF	TGCGCCAGCAGTCAATTCCTAAGTTGGTATGAGCAGTTCTTC
TRBV7-6	.	.	TRBJ2-1	CASSPGHSSYNEQFF	TGTGCCAGCAGCCCAGGACACAGCTCCTACAATGAGCAGTTCTTC
TRBV27	.	.	TRBJ2-5	CASSLMAGETQYF	TGTGCCAGCAGTTTAATGGCAGGAGAGACCCAGTACTTC
TRBV27	.	TRBD1	TRBJ1-6	CASSVDRGPGSPLHF	TGTGCCAGCAGTGTAGACAGGGGGCCGGGTTCACCCCTCCACTTT
TRBV3-1/TRBV3-2	.	.	TRBJ1-5	CASSLGRGGQPQHF	TGTGCCAGCAGCTTAGGACGGGGGGGTCAGCCCCAGCATTTT
TRBV4-2	.	.	TRBJ1-1	CASSQDMWAANMNTEAFF	TGTGCCAGCAGCCAAGATATGTGGGCAGCAAACATGAACACTGAAGCTTTCTTT
TRBV7-8	.	.	TRBJ1-1	CASRTSWNTEAFF	TGTGCCAGCAGGACTAGTTGGAACACTGAAGCTTTCTTT
TRBV7-9	.	.	TRBJ1-2	CASSLAAGRGNGGYTF	TGTGCCAGCAGCTTAGCCGCGGGCAGGGGTAACGGTGGCTACACCTTC
TRBV6-5	.	TRBD1	TRBJ1-2	CASSRGLQGDYGYTF	TGTGCCAGCAGTCGGGGGTTACAGGGGGACTATGGCTACACCTTC
TRBV20-1	.	.	TRBJ1-2	CSASNGYKGYTF	TGCAGTGCTAGTAACGGGTACAAGGGCTACACCTTC
TRBV5-6	few	.	TRBJ2-1	CASSLIALDYNEQFF	TGTGCCAGCAGCTTGATAGCCCTTGACTACAATGAGCAGTTCTTC
TRBV6-1	.	.	TRBJ1-4	CASSASSRGINEKLFF	TGTGCCAGCAGTGCTAGTTCCAGAGGTATAAATGAAAAACTGTTTTTT
TRBV2	.	TRBD1	TRBJ2-1	CASSEMGTGAGNEQFF	TGTGCCAGCAGTGAGATGGGGACAGGGGCTGGAAATGAGCAGTTCTTC
TRBV12-3/TRBV12-4	.	.	TRBJ1-2	CASSFTGGGYTF	TGTGCCAGCAGTTTCACCGGGGGTGGCTACACCTTC
TRBV6-1	.	.	TRBJ1-3	CASSDDSLGNTIYF	TGTGCCAGCAGTGATGACAGCTTGGGAAACACCATATATTTT
TRBV6-1	.	TRBD1	TRBJ1-5	CASSVIGTALNQPQHF	TGTGCCAGCAGTGTCATTGGGACAGCTCTCAATCAGCCCCAGCATTTT
TRBV18	once	.	TRBJ2-5	CASSPGQTQETQYF	TGTGCCAGCTCACCAGGACAGACACAAGAGACCCAGTACTTC
TRBV10-3	few	TRBD2	TRBJ2-1	CAGAGEQFF	TGTGCCGGAGCGGGAGAGCAGTTCTTC
TRBV5-4	.	TRBD1	TRBJ2-2	CASSAGQAHLGELFF	TGTGCCAGCAGCGCGGGACAGGCGCACCTCGGGGAGCTGTTTTTT
TRBV3-1/TRBV3-2	.	TRBD2	TRBJ2-3	CASSPQTSGSDTQYF	TGTGCCAGCAGCCCCCAGACTAGCGGGAGTGATACGCAGTATTTT
TRBV29-1	.	TRBD1	TRBJ1-1	CSVRSGGTSEAFF	TGCAGCGTTAGATCAGGGGGGACGTCTGAAGCTTTCTTT
TRBV5-6	once	.	TRBJ1-2	CASRDRRGVVDGYTF	TGTGCCAGCAGGGACCGACGGGGTGTTGTGGATGGCTACACCTTC
TRBV10-3	.	.	TRBJ2-1	CAISERTEEQFF	TGTGCCATCAGTGAGAGGACTGAAGAGCAGTTCTTC
TRBV6-5	.	.	TRBJ1-1	CASRTERALNTEAFF	TGTGCCAGCAGGACGGAGAGGGCCCTGAACACTGAAGCTTTCTTT
TRBV25-1	few	.	TRBJ1-1	CASRPPGEKTEAFF	TGTGCCAGCAGGCCGCCAGGGGAAAAGACTGAAGCTTTCTTT
TRBV11-2	.	TRBD1	TRBJ1-3	CASSLQGAKGNTIYF	TGTGCCAGCAGTTTACAGGGGGCGAAGGGAAACACCATATATTTT
TRBV3-1/TRBV3-2	.	TRBD2	TRBJ2-5	CASSLRLAGGDWGQYF	TGTGCCAGCAGCTTACGACTAGCGGGAGGGGATTGGGGCCAGTACTTC
TRBV28	once	.	TRBJ1-6	CASSGGVVDSPLHF	TGTGCCAGCAGTGGAGGGGTGGTGGATTCACCCCTCCACTTT
TRBV6-8	.	.	TRBJ1-1	CARGLQGFYTEAFF	TGTGCCAGGGGGTTACAGGGATTTTACACTGAAGCTTTCTTT
TRBV28	.	TRBD1	TRBJ1-4	CASTPGQGWLGEKLFF	TGTGCCAGCACCCCGGGACAGGGGTGGTTGGGGGAAAAACTGTTTTTT
TRBV5-1	.	TRBD1	TRBJ2-1	CASSLRQGRLNEQFF	TGCGCCAGCAGCCTACGACAGGGGAGGCTAAATGAGCAGTTCTTC
TRBV4-1	.	TRBD2	TRBJ2-7	CASSHVRGGESEQYF	TGCGCCAGCAGCCATGTTCGGGGAGGGGAGAGCGAGCAGTACTTC
TRBV11-2	few	.	TRBJ1-5	CASSWGGSSNQPQHF	TGTGCCAGCAGCTGGGGGGGGTCAAGCAATCAGCCCCAGCATTTT
TRBV18	.	.	TRBJ1-2	CASSPLQDLVGYGYTF	TGTGCCAGCTCACCATTACAGGACCTCGTAGGCTATGGCTACACCTTC
TRBV18	.	.	TRBJ1-1	CASSPGGGRTEAFF	TGTGCCAGCTCACCTGGCGGCGGAAGGACTGAAGCTTTCTTT
TRBV7-9	.	TRBD1	TRBJ2-7	CASSFRDSYEQYF	TGTGCCAGCAGCTTTAGGGACAGCTACGAGCAGTACTTC
TRBV5-5	.	TRBD1	TRBJ2-1	CASSAGQGLYNEQFF	TGTGCCAGCAGCGCCGGACAGGGGCTGTACAATGAGCAGTTCTTC